This TCR beta chain was retrieved from a study of shared clonotypes between healthy human individuals. Findings and caveats of the study: The study found lower generation probabilities in non-shared clonotypes than in those shared by all four donors.

On this clone itself: The antigen is not known. The sample holds other DNA sequences that translate to the same CDR3.

J lost 5 bases, V lost 2 bases, and 2 bases had no gene match. Germline V gives CDR1 SGHRS, CDR2 YFSETQ. This CDR3 has 13 residues. Clones were read by immunoSEQ multiplex PCR, and TCRdb kept only the in-frame ones, dropping some. The data show 980,000 or so clones, about 80% seen once. The receptor comes from a man between 18 and 35 years old in good health. Sequencing used memory CD4+ T cells sorted from blood. Subset meaning: CD45RA-negative fraction. The chain joins TRBV5-1 to TRBJ1-1; 8 bases line up with TRBD1. The chain's CDR3 is CASSLTGGTEAFF. The CDR3 DNA sequence: TGCGCCAGCAGCTTAACAGGGGGAACTGAAGCTTTCTTT.